Each of the 27 T cell receptor beta chains below was sequenced from the same sample in a study of technical replicates of blood from several donors. Using immunoSEQ multiplex PCR, the repertoire was profiled, and TCRdb retains in-frame clones only, with some absent. The table has about 73,000 clones, more than 90% seen once; the top ten hold roughly 4.5%. The sample comprised PBMCs. These TCRs come from a human donor in good health. Some clones in this sample may be carry-over from other donors' samples.

V and J are TRBV19 and TRBJ1-2; the D is unclear. This CDR3 comprises 13 residues. V lost 10 bases to trimming and J lost 4 bases, with 16 bases between them. CDR1 and CDR2 from the germline V gene are LNHDA and SQIVND (reference sequence). For the CDR3, the DNA is TGTGCCACCACTCGAGAGGGCAGCTATGGCTACACCTTC. It yields the protein CATTREGSYGYTF.

The V and J genes are TRBV29-1 and TRBJ1-1; D remains ambiguous. The germline CDR1 and CDR2 sequences are SQVTM and ANQGSEA. CDR3 length equals 14 residues. V gave up 7 bases and J gave up 5 bases, with 20 bases separating them. As DNA, the CDR3 is TGCAGCGGCCATCGACCGGGGAAGGAGACTGAAGCTTTCTTT. Protein sequence: CSGHRPGKETEAFF.

The rearrangement uses TRBV29-1 and TRBJ2-2; 7 nucleotides line up with TRBD2. Looked up from germline, CDR1 is SQVTM and CDR2 is ANQGSEA. This CDR3 is built from 15 residues. Losses at the gene ends were 4 bases for V and 11 bases for J; bases not matched to a gene: 16. CDR3 residues: CSVAGAGVDPNELFF. DNA for the CDR3: TGCAGCGTTGCCGGGGCGGGGGTCGACCCCAACGAGCTGTTTTTT.

The chain uses TRBV6-4 and TRBJ2-1; 8 nucleotides agree with TRBD2. The length of the CDR3 is 13 residues. Germline values: CDR1 MRHNA, CDR2 SNTAGT. V shed 6 bases, J shed 9 bases, and the junction held 7 bases outside the gene matches. CDR3 nucleotide sequence: TGTGCCAGCAGGCCCGGACTAGCTGGTGAGCAGTTCTTC. It encodes CASRPGLAGEQFF.

The rearrangement uses TRBV6-1 and TRBJ2-3; the match to TRBD1 covers 7 bases. With 5 bases clipped from V and 1 base from J, the junction kept 6 bases outside the gene matches. CDR3 length: 15 residues. CDR1 MNHNS and CDR2 SASEGT come from the germline V gene. The CDR3 loop is CASSFGTARTDTQYF. CDR3 bases: TGTGCCAGCAGTTTCGGGACAGCTCGCACAGATACGCAGTATTTT.

The gene calls are TRBV5-4 and TRBJ2-1; 8 bases agree with TRBD2. CDR1 and CDR2 from the germline V gene are SGHNT and YYREEE (reference sequence). J lost 6 bases, V lost 0 bases, and 5 bases had no gene match. There are 15 residues in the CDR3. The CDR3 DNA reads TGTGCCAGCAGCTTGGTCGGGGGGGCTTTCAATGAGCAGTTCTTC. Protein product: CASSLVGGAFNEQFF. The variable domain in full, with the rest retrieved from reference TRBV5-4 and TRBJ2-1, is ETGVTQSPTHLIKTRGQQVTLRCSSQSGHNTVSWYQQALGQGPQFIFQYYREEENGRGNFPPRFSGLQFPNYSSELNVNALELDDSALYLCASSLVGGAFNEQFFGPGTRLTVL.

This chain's CDR3 is CASSGQGESSPLHF. DNA for the CDR3: TGTGCCAGTTCAGGACAGGGGGAAAGTTCACCCCTCCACTTT. The chain links TRBV19 to TRBJ1-6; 10 bases are shared with TRBD1. This CDR3 contains 14 residues. Unmatched junction bases numbered 7, after V lost 8 bases and J lost 9 bases. Germline assignment: CDR1 LNHDA and CDR2 SQIVND (reference sequence).

The rearrangement joins TRBV15 to TRBJ1-1; D may be TRBD1 (5 bases). In germline, CDR1 is LNHNV, CDR2 YYDKDF (reference sequence). CDR3 length equals 14 residues. V lost 3 bases to trimming and J lost 3 bases, with 11 bases between them. Here the CDR3 DNA reads TGTGCCACCAGCAGTGGTTGGGGGGACACTGAAGCTTTCTTT. It codes for CATSSGWGDTEAFF. The full variable domain, in which reference TRBV15 and TRBJ1-1 provide the parts outside the CDR3, is DAMVIQNPRYQVTQFGKPVTLSCSQTLNHNVMYWYQQKSSQAPKLLFHYYDKDFNNEADTPDNFQSRRPNTSFCFLDIRSPGLGDTAMYLCATSSGWGDTEAFFGQGTRLTVV.

This rearrangement joins TRBV4-2 to TRBJ1-5; 8 bases match TRBD1. V gave up 1 base and J gave up 3 bases; unmatched junction bases: 2. CDR1 is LGHNA, CDR2 YNFKEQ, per germline. The CDR3 extends over 15 amino acids. CDR3: CASSQGDRNNQPQHF. The CDR3, as DNA: TGTGCCAGCAGCCAAGGGGACAGGAACAATCAGCCCCAGCATTTT.

This clone appeared once. The rearrangement joins TRBV19 to TRBJ2-1; TRBD2 matches 10 bases. CDR1 and CDR2 from the germline V gene are LNHDA and SQIVND (reference sequence). This CDR3 has 14 residues. Losses at the gene ends were 7 bases for V and 6 bases for J; bases not matched to a gene: 6. CDR3 DNA sequence: TGTGCCAGTACCCCCCGGACTAGCGGCAATGAGCAGTTCTTC. Translating it yields CASTPRTSGNEQFF.

This clone was seen just once. The chain carries TRBV5-6 and TRBJ2-1; D call uncertain. The germline CDR1 and CDR2 sequences are SGHDT and YYEEEE. The V end was cut by 0 bases, the J end by 8 bases, with 6 bases between. CDR3 length equals 12 residues. The CDR3 is CASSLAADEQFF. CDR3 nucleotide sequence: TGTGCCAGCAGCTTGGCGGCGGATGAGCAGTTCTTC.

The genes are TRBV27 and TRBJ2-1; D remains ambiguous. Germline lookup yields CDR1 MNHEY and CDR2 SMNVEV (reference sequence). V lost 7 bases to trimming and J lost 1 base, with 14 bases between them. CDR3 length equals 15 residues. CDR3 in DNA: TGTGCCAGCACCCCCAGGCGAGCTTCCTACAATGAGCAGTTCTTC. It yields the protein CASTPRRASYNEQFF.

This chain links TRBV11-2 with TRBJ2-7; 13 bases fit TRBD2. This CDR3 is built from 17 residues. The J segment lost 6 bases and the V segment lost 5 bases, leaving 13 bases of the junction unmatched. The germline V gene encodes CDR1 SGHAT and CDR2 FQNNGV. The CDR3 spells CASSPHTRTSGSGEQYF. CDR3 sequence (DNA): TGTGCCAGCAGCCCCCACACACGGACTAGCGGGAGTGGCGAGCAGTACTTC. Complete variable domain (other parts from reference TRBV11-2 and TRBJ2-7): EAGVAQSPRYKIIEKRQSVAFWCNPISGHATLYWYQQILGQGPKLLIQFQNNGVVDDSQLPKDRFSAERLKGVDSTLKIQPAKLEDSAVYLCASSPHTRTSGSGEQYFGPGTRLTVT.

The chain joins TRBV29-1 to TRBJ2-7; 10 positions agree with TRBD1. The V and J ends lost 7 bases and 6 bases, in that order; junction bases with no gene match: 6. CDR3 length equals 12 residues. Germline assignment: CDR1 SQVTM and CDR2 ANQGSEA. The CDR3 DNA is TGCAGCGCCGGGACAGGGGCTGTCGAGCAGTACTTC. Translating gives CSAGTGAVEQYF.

V usage is TRBV28 and J usage is TRBJ1-1, with a tentative D call TRBD1 (6 bases). The germline V gene encodes CDR1 MDHEN and CDR2 SYDVKM. This CDR3 has 14 amino acids. V dropped 1 base and J dropped 5 bases, with 11 bases sitting between them. The CDR3 region has the DNA TGTGCCAGCAGTTTATTGGGGGCGCAGACTGAAGCTTTCTTT. Translating gives CASSLLGAQTEAFF.

The chain uses TRBV18 and TRBJ1-1; TRBD1 is a possible D gene (5 bases). V lost 1 base, J lost 5 bases, and 11 bases lay in between. In germline, CDR1 is KGHSH, CDR2 LQKENI. The CDR3 spans 14 residues. CDR3 sequence (DNA): TGTGCCAGCTCACCACGTCAGGGTCTTACTGAAGCTTTCTTT. It yields the protein CASSPRQGLTEAFF.

This chain links TRBV19 with TRBJ2-1, with TRBD2 matching over 8 bases. J was trimmed by 7 bases and V by 4 bases; bases with no gene match: 9. The CDR3 runs 15 residues. CDR1 is LNHDA and CDR2 is SQIVND in the germline V gene (reference sequence). For the CDR3, the DNA is TGTGCCAGTAGTAGGGGGACTAGGCGTTCGAATGAGCAGTTCTTC. Its protein is CASSRGTRRSNEQFF. The entire variable domain, with the rest obtained from reference TRBV19 and TRBJ2-1, is as follows: DGGITQSPKYLFRKEGQNVTLSCEQNLNHDAMYWYRQDPGQGLRLIYYSQIVNDFQKGDIAEGYSVSREKKESFPLTVTSAQKNPTAFYLCASSRGTRRSNEQFFGPGTRLTVL.

The chain employs TRBV5-1 and TRBJ1-2; D is unresolved. Trimming cost V 1 base and J 1 base, with 5 bases left between them. Looked up from germline, CDR1 is SGHRS and CDR2 is YFSETQ. This CDR3 has 13 amino acids. CDR3 nucleotides: TGCGCCAGCAGCTTGAACAATAACTATGGCTACACCTTC. Translated: CASSLNNNYGYTF.

This clone was observed a single time. The V call is TRBV7-9, the J call TRBJ2-2, with 9 nucleotides matching TRBD2. V lost 4 bases, J lost 1 base, and 7 bases stayed unmatched. The germline CDR1 and CDR2 sequences are SEHNR and FQNEAQ (reference sequence). This CDR3 is built from 17 residues. Here the CDR3 DNA reads TGTGCCAGCAGCTCTAGACTAGCGGTTATGAACACCGGGGAGCTGTTTTTT. As protein: CASSSRLAVMNTGELFF.

This clone was seen a few times. The rearrangement uses TRBV9 and TRBJ1-1; perhaps TRBD1 as D (5 bases). The V gene lost 2 bases and the J gene lost 7 bases, with 12 bases spanning the gap. Germline values: CDR1 SGDLS, CDR2 YYNGEE. This CDR3 has 13 residues. This chain's CDR3 is CASSVAIGGEAFF. The CDR3, as DNA: TGTGCCAGCAGCGTGGCCATCGGGGGTGAAGCTTTCTTT.

The chain links TRBV5-6 to TRBJ2-3, with D perhaps TRBD2 (5 bases). V was trimmed by 4 bases and J by 1 base, leaving 16 bases between them. The germline V gene encodes CDR1 SGHDT and CDR2 YYEEEE. This CDR3 contains 16 residues. CDR3 amino acids: CASSPGIGLGTDTQYF. The CDR3 DNA follows: TGTGCCAGCAGCCCCGGGATAGGCTTAGGCACAGATACGCAGTATTTT. Supplemented by reference TRBV5-6 and TRBJ2-3, the full variable domain reads DAGVTQSPTHLIKTRGQQVTLRCSPKSGHDTVSWYQQALGQGPQFIFQYYEEEERQRGNFPDRFSGHQFPNYSSELNVNALLLGDSALYLCASSPGIGLGTDTQYFGPGTRLTVL.

The CDR3 sequence: CASSEGQGARNIQYF. CDR3 coding DNA: TGTGCCAGCAGTGAGGGACAGGGGGCGAGGAACATTCAGTACTTC. This sequence joins TRBV2 and TRBJ2-4; 12 bases align to TRBD1. Germline CDR1 and CDR2: SNHLY and FYNNEI. Losses at the gene ends were 3 bases for V and 7 bases for J; bases not matched to a gene: 4. The CDR3 contains 15 residues.

V usage is TRBV7-9 and J usage is TRBJ1-1; 7 bases align to TRBD1. J gave up 5 bases and V 0 bases, and 9 bases lay outside the gene matches. The CDR3 runs to 16 residues. From germline, CDR1 is SEHNR and CDR2 FQNEAQ (reference sequence). The CDR3 DNA sequence: TGTGCCAGCAGCTTAGCGTCAGGGCAGGGGGGAACTGAAGCTTTCTTT. Amino acid sequence: CASSLASGQGGTEAFF. Together with reference TRBV7-9 and TRBJ1-1, the CDR3 gives the full variable domain: DTGVSQNPRHKITKRGQNVTFRCDPISEHNRLYWYRQTLGQGPEFLTYFQNEAQLEKSRLLSDRFSAERPKGSFSTLEIQRTEQGDSAMYLCASSLASGQGGTEAFFGQGTRLTVV.

The chain links TRBV9 to TRBJ1-1, with 7 nucleotides matching TRBD1. Germline V CDR1 and CDR2: SGDLS, YYNGEE. J was trimmed by 1 base and V by 5 bases; bases with no gene match: 11. The CDR3 spans 16 residues. CDR3 protein: CASRHGTEPRNTEAFF. The CDR3 DNA follows: TGTGCCAGCAGGCACGGGACAGAACCCAGGAACACTGAAGCTTTCTTT.

The sample holds one count of this clone. The chain is built from TRBV5-1 and TRBJ2-7; 11 nucleotides align to TRBD2. After removal of 4 bases from V and 2 bases from J, the junction contained 2 bases not matched to a gene. The CDR3 has 14 amino acids. Per germline, CDR1 SGHRS and CDR2 YFSETQ. The CDR3 nucleotides read TGCGCCAGCAGCGGTAGCGGGGGGGCCTACGAGCAGTACTTC. This sequence encodes CASSGSGGAYEQYF.

In DNA, the CDR3 is TGTGCCAGCAGTATGGACCGGGATTTATACGAGCAGTACTTC. It translates to CASSMDRDLYEQYF. The V and J genes are TRBV6-5 and TRBJ2-7; TRBD2 is a possible D gene (5 bases). Between the trimmed V and J ends, which lost 5 bases and 4 bases, there was a span of 15 bases. Germline assignment: CDR1 MNHEY and CDR2 SVGAGI. The CDR3 consists of 14 residues.

The chain is built from TRBV5-7 and TRBJ2-2; TRBD2 might be the D (5 bases). TRBV5-7 is an ORF; its function is uncertain. V gave up 9 bases and J gave up 4 bases, with 10 bases separating them. This CDR3 region has 12 residues. The CDR3 loop reads CATRAGTGELFF. In DNA form, the CDR3 reads TGTGCCACCCGGGCGGGCACCGGGGAGCTGTTTTTT.